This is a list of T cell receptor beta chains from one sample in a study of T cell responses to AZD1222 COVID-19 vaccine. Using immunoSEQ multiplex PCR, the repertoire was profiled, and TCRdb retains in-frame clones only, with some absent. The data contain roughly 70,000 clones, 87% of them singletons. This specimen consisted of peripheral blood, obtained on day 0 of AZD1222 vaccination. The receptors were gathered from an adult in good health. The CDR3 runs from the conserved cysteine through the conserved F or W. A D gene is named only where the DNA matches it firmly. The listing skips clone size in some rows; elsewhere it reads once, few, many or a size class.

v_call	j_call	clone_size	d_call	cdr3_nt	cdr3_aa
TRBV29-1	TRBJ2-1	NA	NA	TGCAGCGGGGGACAATACTCCTACAATGAGCAGTTCTTC	CSGGQYSYNEQFF
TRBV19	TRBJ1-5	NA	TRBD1	TGTGCCAGTAGTACTGGGACAGGGGAAGCGAGCAATCAGCCCCAGCATTTT	CASSTGTGEASNQPQHF
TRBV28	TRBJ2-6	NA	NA	TGTGCCAGCAGACTAGGTGGGGCCAACGTCCTGACTTTC	CASRLGGANVLTF
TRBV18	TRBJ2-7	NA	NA	TGTGCCAGCTCACCATCAGCCGCGAACCTCGGCGAGCAGTACTTC	CASSPSAANLGEQYF
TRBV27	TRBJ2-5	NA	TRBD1	TGTGCCAGCAGCAGGGCAGGGGGTAGGGAGACCCAGTACTTC	CASSRAGGRETQYF
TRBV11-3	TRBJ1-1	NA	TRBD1	TGTGCCAGCAGCTTAGAAGGGACAGGGGGCCCGAACACTGAAGCTTTCTTT	CASSLEGTGGPNTEAFF
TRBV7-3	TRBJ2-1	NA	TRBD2	TGTGCCAGCAGCTTGGTCCCCGGCGGGGGGGGAGCGAATGAGCAGTTCTTC	CASSLVPGGGGANEQFF
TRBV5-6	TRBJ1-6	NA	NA	TGTGCCAGCAGCCTTCAGAGGGGTTCCTATAATTCACCCCTCCACTTT	CASSLQRGSYNSPLHF
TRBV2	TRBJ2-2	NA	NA	TGTGCCGTTAGTCCGGGTACGAACACCGGGGAGCTGTTTTTT	CAVSPGTNTGELFF
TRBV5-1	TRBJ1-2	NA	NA	TGCGCCAGCAGCTTGGGCCAGGGTAGTAGAAATGGCTACACCTTC	CASSLGQGSRNGYTF
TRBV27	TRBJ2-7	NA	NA	TGTGCCAGCAGTTTAGTTGTAGGGATCAACGAGCAGTACTTC	CASSLVVGINEQYF
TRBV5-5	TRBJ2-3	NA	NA	TGTGCCAGCAGCCCAGATGGGTGGACTAGCACAGATACGCAGTATTTT	CASSPDGWTSTDTQYF
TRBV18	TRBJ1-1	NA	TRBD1	TGTGCCAGCTCCCCACAGGGGGTGAACACTGAAGCTTTCTTT	CASSPQGVNTEAFF
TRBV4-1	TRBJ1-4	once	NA	TGCGCCAGCAGCCAAGACATCTACTTAACAACTAATGAAAAACTGTTTTTT	CASSQDIYLTTNEKLFF
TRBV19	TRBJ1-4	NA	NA	TGTGCCAGTAGTACACGGGCTGAAAAACTGTTTTTT	CASSTRAEKLFF
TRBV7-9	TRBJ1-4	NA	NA	TGTGCCAGCAGCCCTACTTTTGGGGCGGAAGAAAAACTGTTTTTT	CASSPTFGAEEKLFF
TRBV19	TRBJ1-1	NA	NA	TGTGCCAGTAAACCCACCAGCTCGTACACTGAAGCTTTCTTT	CASKPTSSYTEAFF
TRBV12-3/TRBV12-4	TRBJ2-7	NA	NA	TGTGCCAGCAGTTTTGGGGGTTTTCTCGAGCAGTACTTC	CASSFGGFLEQYF
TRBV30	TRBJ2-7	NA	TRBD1	TGTGCCTGGAGTTACCAACGGACAGGGTTAAGCTACGAGCAGTACTTC	CAWSYQRTGLSYEQYF
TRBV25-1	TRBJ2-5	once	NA	TGTGCCAGCAGTGTCCTCGGGAACTCCCAAGAGACCCAGTACTTC	CASSVLGNSQETQYF
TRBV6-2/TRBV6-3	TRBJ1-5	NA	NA	TGTGCCAGCAGTTACCGGGAGGTTCAGCCCCAGCATTTT	CASSYREVQPQHF
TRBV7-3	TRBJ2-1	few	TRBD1	TGTGCCAGCGGCCTTTACGACAGGGGGGCTCCTTCCTACAATGAGCAGTTCTTC	CASGLYDRGAPSYNEQFF
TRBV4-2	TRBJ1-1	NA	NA	TGTGCCAGCAGCCAAGGTTCTAAGGGATCGGGCATGAACACTGAAGCTTTCTTT	CASSQGSKGSGMNTEAFF
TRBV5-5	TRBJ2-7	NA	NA	TGTGCCAGCAGCTTGGGGACAGTAACCTACGAGCAGTACTTC	CASSLGTVTYEQYF
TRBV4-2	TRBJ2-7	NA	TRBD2	TGTGCCAGCAGCCCCGCGACTAGCGGGGGGGCGTACGAGCAGTACTTC	CASSPATSGGAYEQYF
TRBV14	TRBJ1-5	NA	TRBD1	TGTGCCAGCAGCCAAGGAGACAGGGGGCCTCAGCCCCAGCATTTT	CASSQGDRGPQPQHF
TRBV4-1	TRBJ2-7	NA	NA	TGCGCCAGCAGCTCCCAAGGGCTGGGATACTCCTACGAGCAGTACTTC	CASSSQGLGYSYEQYF
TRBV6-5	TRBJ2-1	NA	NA	TGTGCCAGCTCCGGGACTTTCTACAATGAGCAGTTCTTC	CASSGTFYNEQFF
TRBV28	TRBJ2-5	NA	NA	TGTGCCAGCAGTTTATTTGGGGTGTGGGAGACCCAGTACTTC	CASSLFGVWETQYF
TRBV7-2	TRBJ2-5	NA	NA	TGTGCCAGCAGCTTAGATGGGTACCAAGAGACCCAGTACTTC	CASSLDGYQETQYF
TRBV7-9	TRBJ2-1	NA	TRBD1	TGTGCCAGCAGCTTCTCAATGGGACAGGGCTCCTACAATGAGCAGTTCTTC	CASSFSMGQGSYNEQFF
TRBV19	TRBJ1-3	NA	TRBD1	TGTGCCAGTAACTTGAGGGGGCCTGGAAACACCATATATTTT	CASNLRGPGNTIYF
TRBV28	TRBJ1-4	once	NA	TGTGCCAGCAGTTGGGTGAATACTAATGAAAAACTGTTTTTT	CASSWVNTNEKLFF
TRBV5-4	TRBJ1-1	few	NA	TGTGCCAGCAGCTTGAGGGGAAACACTGAAGCTTTCTTT	CASSLRGNTEAFF
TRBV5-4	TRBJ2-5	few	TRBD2	TGTGCCAGCAGCGTACCATCTAGCGGGGGTGCGGAGACCCAGTACTTC	CASSVPSSGGAETQYF
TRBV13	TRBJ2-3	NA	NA	TGTGCCAGCAGCCTAAAAGGACTGGAGGGAGATACGCAGTATTTT	CASSLKGLEGDTQYF
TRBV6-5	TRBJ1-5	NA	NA	TGTGCCAGCAGTCCCGGGCTAGCTAATCAGCCCCAGCATTTT	CASSPGLANQPQHF
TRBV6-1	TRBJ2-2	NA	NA	TGTGCCAGCAGTGAAATCGGCCTTCCTTACACCGGGGAGCTGTTTTTT	CASSEIGLPYTGELFF
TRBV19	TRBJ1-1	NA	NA	TGTGCCAGTAAGAGTTGGGATCCTGTGAACACTGAAGCTTTCTTT	CASKSWDPVNTEAFF
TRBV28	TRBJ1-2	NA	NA	TGTGCCAGCACTCAGACGATGTATGGCTACACCTTC	CASTQTMYGYTF
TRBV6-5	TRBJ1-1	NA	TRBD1	TGTGCCAGCAGCGCTGACAGGGAGGGAGCTTTCTTT	CASSADREGAFF